This T cell receptor (beta chain) was documented in a study of T cells in women clearing cervical HPV infection. Study-level findings and limits: Each sample's T-cell count was unknown, possibly confounding richness. Associations may precede or follow infection; HPV-specific or memory T cells were not isolated. Combining TCR richness with V gene abundances gave approximately 0.8 AUC.

The CDR3 is 13 residues long. Germline values: CDR1 SGHKS, CDR2 YYEKEE (reference sequence). The V end was cut by 3 bases, the J end by 1 base, with 7 bases between. Data came from immunoSEQ multiplex PCR; TCRdb stores just in-frame clones and leaves some out. Its table records 30,000 to 35,000 clones. About this clone: Its cognate antigen is unknown. Coverage ceases 3 residues before the CDR3 finishes, and the germline J gene fills in the end.

The receptor was isolated from a woman between 18 and 75 years old with a cervical HPV16 infection that either progressed to CIN3+ or cleared (not recorded which). The chain joins TRBV5-5 to TRBJ1-1; D is undetermined. The sample was blood buffy coat. The CDR3 DNA, read in part, is TGTGCCAGCAGCTATCATTCGAACACTGAA. This translates into CASSYHSNTE. The entire CDR3 protein reads CASSYHSNTEAFF.